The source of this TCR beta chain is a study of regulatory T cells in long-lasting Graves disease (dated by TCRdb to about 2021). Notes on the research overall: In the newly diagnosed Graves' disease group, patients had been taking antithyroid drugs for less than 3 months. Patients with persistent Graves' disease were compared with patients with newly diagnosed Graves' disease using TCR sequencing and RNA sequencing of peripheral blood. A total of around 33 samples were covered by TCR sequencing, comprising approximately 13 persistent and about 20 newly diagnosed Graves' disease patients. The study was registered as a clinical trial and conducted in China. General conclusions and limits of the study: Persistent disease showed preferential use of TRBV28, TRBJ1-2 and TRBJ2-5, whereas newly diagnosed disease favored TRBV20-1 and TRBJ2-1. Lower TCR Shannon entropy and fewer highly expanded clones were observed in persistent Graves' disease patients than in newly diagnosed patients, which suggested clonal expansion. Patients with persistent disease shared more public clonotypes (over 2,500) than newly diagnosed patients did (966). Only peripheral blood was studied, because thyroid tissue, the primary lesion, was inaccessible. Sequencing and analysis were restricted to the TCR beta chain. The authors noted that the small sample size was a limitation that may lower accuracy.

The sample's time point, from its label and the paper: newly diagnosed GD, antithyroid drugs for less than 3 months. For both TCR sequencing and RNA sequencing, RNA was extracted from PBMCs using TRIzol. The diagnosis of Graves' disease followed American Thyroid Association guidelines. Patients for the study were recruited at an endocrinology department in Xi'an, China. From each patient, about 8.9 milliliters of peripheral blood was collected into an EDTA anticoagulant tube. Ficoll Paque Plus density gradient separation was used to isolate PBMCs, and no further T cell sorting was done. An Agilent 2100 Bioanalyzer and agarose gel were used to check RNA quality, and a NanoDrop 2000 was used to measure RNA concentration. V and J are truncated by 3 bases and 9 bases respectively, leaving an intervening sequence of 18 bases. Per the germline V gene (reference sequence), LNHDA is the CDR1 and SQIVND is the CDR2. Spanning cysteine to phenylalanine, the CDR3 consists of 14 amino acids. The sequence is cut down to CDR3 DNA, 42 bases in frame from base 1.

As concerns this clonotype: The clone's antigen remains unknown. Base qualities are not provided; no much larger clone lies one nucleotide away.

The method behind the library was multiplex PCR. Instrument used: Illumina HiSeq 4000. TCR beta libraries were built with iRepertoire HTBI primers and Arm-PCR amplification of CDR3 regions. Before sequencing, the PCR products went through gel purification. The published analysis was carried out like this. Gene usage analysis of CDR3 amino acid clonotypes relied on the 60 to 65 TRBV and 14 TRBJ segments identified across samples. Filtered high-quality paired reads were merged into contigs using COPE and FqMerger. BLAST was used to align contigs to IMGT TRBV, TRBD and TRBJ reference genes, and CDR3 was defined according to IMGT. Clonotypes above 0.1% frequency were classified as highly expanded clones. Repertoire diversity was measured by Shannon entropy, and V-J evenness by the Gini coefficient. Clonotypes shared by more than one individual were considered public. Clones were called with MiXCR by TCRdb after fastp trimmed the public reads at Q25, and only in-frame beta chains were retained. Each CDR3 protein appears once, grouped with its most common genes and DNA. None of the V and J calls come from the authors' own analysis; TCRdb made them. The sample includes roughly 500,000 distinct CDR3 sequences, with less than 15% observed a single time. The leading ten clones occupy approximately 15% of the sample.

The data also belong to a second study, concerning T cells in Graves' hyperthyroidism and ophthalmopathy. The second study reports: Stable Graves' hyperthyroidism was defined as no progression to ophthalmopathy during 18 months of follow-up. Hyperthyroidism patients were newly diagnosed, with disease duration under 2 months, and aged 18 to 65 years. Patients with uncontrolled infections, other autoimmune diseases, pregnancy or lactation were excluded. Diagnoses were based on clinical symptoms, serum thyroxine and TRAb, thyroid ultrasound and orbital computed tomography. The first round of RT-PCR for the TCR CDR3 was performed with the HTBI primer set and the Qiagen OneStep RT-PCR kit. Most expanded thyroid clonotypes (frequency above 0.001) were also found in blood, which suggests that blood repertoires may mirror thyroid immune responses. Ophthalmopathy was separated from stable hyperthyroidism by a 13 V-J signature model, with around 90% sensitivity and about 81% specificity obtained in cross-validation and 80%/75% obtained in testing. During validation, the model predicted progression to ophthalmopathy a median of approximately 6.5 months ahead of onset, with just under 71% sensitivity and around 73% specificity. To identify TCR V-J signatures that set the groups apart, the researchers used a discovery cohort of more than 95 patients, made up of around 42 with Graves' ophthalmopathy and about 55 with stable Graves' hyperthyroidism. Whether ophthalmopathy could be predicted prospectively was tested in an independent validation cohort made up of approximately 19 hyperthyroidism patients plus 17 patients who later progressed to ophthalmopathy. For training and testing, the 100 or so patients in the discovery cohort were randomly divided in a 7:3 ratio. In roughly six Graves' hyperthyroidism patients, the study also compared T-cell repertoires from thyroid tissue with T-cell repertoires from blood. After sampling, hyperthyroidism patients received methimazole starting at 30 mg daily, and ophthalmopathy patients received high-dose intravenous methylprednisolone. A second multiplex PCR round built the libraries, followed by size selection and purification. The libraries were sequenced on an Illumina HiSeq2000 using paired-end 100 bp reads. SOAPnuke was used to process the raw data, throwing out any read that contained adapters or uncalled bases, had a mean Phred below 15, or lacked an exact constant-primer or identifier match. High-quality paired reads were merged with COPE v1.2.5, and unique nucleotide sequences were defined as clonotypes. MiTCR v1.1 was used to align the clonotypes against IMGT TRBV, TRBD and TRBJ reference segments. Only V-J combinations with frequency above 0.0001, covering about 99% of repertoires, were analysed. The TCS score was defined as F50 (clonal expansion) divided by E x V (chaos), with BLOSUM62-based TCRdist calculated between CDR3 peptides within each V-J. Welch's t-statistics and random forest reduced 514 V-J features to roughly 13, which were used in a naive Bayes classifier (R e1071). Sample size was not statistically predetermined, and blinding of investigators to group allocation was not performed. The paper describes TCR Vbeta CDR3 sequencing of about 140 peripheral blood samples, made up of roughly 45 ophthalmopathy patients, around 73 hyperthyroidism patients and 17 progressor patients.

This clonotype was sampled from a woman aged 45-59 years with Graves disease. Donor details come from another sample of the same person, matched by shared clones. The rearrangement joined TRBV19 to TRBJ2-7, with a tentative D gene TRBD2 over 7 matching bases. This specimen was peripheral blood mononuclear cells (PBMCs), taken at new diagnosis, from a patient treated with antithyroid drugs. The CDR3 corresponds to CASSIGGAATGQYF. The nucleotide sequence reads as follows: TGTGCCAGTAGTATTGGGGGGGCTGCCACTGGGCAGTACTTC.